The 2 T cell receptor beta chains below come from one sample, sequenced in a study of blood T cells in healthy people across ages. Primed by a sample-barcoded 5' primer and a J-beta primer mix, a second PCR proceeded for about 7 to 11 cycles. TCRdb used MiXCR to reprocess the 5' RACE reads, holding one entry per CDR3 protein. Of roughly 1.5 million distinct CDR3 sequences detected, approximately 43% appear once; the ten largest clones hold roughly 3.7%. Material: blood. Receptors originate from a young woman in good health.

The CDR3 reads CASRVRGENTGELFF. DNA for the CDR3: TGTGCCAGCCGCGTCAGGGGCGAGAACACCGGGGAGCTGTTTTTT. This chain connects TRBV27 to TRBJ2-2, with D perhaps matching TRBD1 (6 bases). CDR1 and CDR2 from the germline V gene are MNHEY and SMNVEV (reference sequence). This CDR3 comprises 15 residues. Trimming removed 8 bases from V and 1 base from J, with 14 bases in between.

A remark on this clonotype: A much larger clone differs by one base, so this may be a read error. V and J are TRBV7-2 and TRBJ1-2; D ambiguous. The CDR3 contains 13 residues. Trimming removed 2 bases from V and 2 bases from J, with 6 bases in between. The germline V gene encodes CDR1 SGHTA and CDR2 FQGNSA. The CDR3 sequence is CASSLQINYGYTF. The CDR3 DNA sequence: TGTGCCAGCAGCTTACAGATAAACTATGGCTACACCTTC.